This entry lists 32 T cell receptor beta chains sequenced from one sample in a study of Ad26.COV2.S vaccination and SARS-CoV-2 variants. Here immunoSEQ multiplex PCR was the method, and the copy in TCRdb shows in-frame clones only, minus some. The sample shows about 460,000 clones, roughly nine tenths of them seen only once. Treatment meaning: approximately 18 received Ad26.COV2.S at low or high dose, single or two shots; several received placebo; per-sample allocation not given. Repertoires come from day 63 after the first vaccine or placebo injection. Specimen: peripheral blood, collected in a trial of Ad26.COV2.S vaccine versus placebo. These receptors were obtained from a person between 18 and 60 years old who received the Ad26.COV2.S COVID-19 vaccine or a placebo.

The chain couples TRBV13 to TRBJ2-7; the match to TRBD2 covers 10 bases. V was pared by 0 bases and J by 3 bases, with 5 bases of the junction left unmatched. The CDR3 consists of 16 residues. CDR1 is PRHDT and CDR2 is FYEKMQ in the germline V gene (reference sequence). This CDR3 is CASSLGLAGVNYEQYF. CDR3 DNA sequence: TGTGCCAGCAGCTTAGGGCTAGCGGGAGTTAACTACGAGCAGTACTTC.

V is TRBV19 and J is TRBJ1-4; D ambiguous. The CDR3 extends over 13 amino acids. Germline V lookup: CDR1 LNHDA, CDR2 SQIVND (reference sequence). V lost 8 bases and J lost 7, with 14 bases in between. The CDR3 spells CASRRVDGEKLFF. The CDR3 coding sequence is TGTGCCAGTCGACGGGTCGATGGTGAAAAACTGTTTTTT.

V usage is TRBV2 and J usage is TRBJ2-7; D might be TRBD1 (5 bases). The V gene lost 4 bases and the J gene lost 2 bases, with 12 bases spanning the gap. Germline V gene lookup returns CDR1 SNHLY and CDR2 FYNNEI. This CDR3 comprises 14 residues. CDR3 sequence reads: CASSGTRTPYEQYF. The CDR3 DNA is TGTGCCAGCAGTGGGACACGGACCCCCTACGAGCAGTACTTC.

V is TRBV18 and J is TRBJ1-1; a possible D gene is TRBD1 (6 bases). Trimming stripped 4 bases from V and 6 bases from J, with 9 bases between. Germline-derived CDR1 and CDR2 are KGHSH and LQKENI. This CDR3 has 12 residues. The CDR3 region has the DNA TGTGCCAGCTCACAGACAGGTCCTGAAGCTTTCTTT. This gives the protein CASSQTGPEAFF.

This clone was counted once. The DNA of the CDR3 is TGTGCCAGCAGCCCAACTCCCCGGACTTATAATGAAAAACTGTTTTTT. Translated: CASSPTPRTYNEKLFF. The chain uses TRBV9 and TRBJ1-4; D uncertain. V was clipped by 4 bases and J by 4 bases, with 17 bases between them. Germline V lookup: CDR1 SGDLS, CDR2 YYNGEE. This CDR3 spans 16 amino acids. Drawing the rest from reference TRBV9 and TRBJ1-4, the complete variable domain is DSGVTQTPKHLITATGQRVTLRCSPRSGDLSVYWYQQSLDQGLQFLIQYYNGEERAKGNILERFSAQQFPDLHSELNLSSLELGDSALYFCASSPTPRTYNEKLFFGSGTQLSVL.

This chain joins TRBV18 and TRBJ2-1; 8 bases fit TRBD2. With 3 bases clipped from V and 4 bases from J, the junction kept 11 bases outside the gene matches. The CDR3 sequence is 17 residues long. Germline CDR1 KGHSH, CDR2 LQKENI. The CDR3 DNA follows: TGTGCCAGCTCACCCGACAGGCTAGCGGGCCTTTACAATGAGCAGTTCTTC. Amino acid sequence: CASSPDRLAGLYNEQFF.

This clone turned up a few times. The chain combines TRBV3-1 (or the pseudogene TRBV3-2) with TRBJ2-1; no definite D call. Trimming removed 0 bases from V and 5 bases from J, with 11 bases in between. This CDR3 contains 15 residues. Germline values: CDR1 LGHDT, CDR2 YNNKEL (reference sequence). CDR3 sequence: CASSQDGWVDNEQFF. In DNA, the CDR3 is TGTGCCAGCAGCCAAGACGGCTGGGTCGACAATGAGCAGTTCTTC.

The chain is built from TRBV2 and TRBJ1-2, with D uncertain. The CDR3 spans 13 residues. V was shortened by 9 bases and J by 4 bases, with 15 bases between the two germline ends. Germline CDR1 and CDR2: SNHLY and FYNNEI. The CDR3 DNA reads as TGTGCCAGTGACCGGGATAGTCTCTATGGCTACACCTTC. The encoded protein is CASDRDSLYGYTF.

The CDR3 loop reads CASSARDRGPSPLHF. In nucleotides, the CDR3 is TGTGCCAGCAGCGCGCGGGACAGGGGACCATCACCCCTCCACTTT. The J gene is TRBJ1-6, the V gene TRBV7-8; TRBD1 matches 10 bases. CDR3 length equals 15 residues. Looked up from germline, CDR1 is SGHVS and CDR2 is FQNEAQ. Trimming removed 5 bases from V and 10 bases from J; junction bases left unmatched: 8.

The chain links TRBV19 to TRBJ1-1; TRBD1 aligns across 8 bases. The CDR3 totals 13 residues. Looked up from germline, CDR1 is LNHDA and CDR2 is SQIVND (reference sequence). Trimming took 8 bases from V and 5 from J; bases not matched to a gene: 7. The CDR3 reads CASLGTGWTEAFF. CDR3 coding DNA: TGTGCCAGTCTCGGGACAGGTTGGACTGAAGCTTTCTTT. Drawing the rest from reference TRBV19 and TRBJ1-1, the complete variable domain is DGGITQSPKYLFRKEGQNVTLSCEQNLNHDAMYWYRQDPGQGLRLIYYSQIVNDFQKGDIAEGYSVSREKKESFPLTVTSAQKNPTAFYLCASLGTGWTEAFFGQGTRLTVV.

Details on this clone: Germline is not matched at one junction end, which may reflect a read error. This rearrangement joins TRBV19 to TRBJ1-4; D gene uncertain. Per the germline V gene, CDR1 is LNHDA and CDR2 is SQIVND (reference sequence). The CDR3 is 18 amino acids. Here the CDR3 DNA reads TGTGCCAGTAGTAACCGCGGTGCCAGTTATAATACTAATGAAAACCTGTTTTTT. Its translation: CASSNRGASYNTNENLFF.

The chain uses TRBV4-1 and TRBJ1-1; D is undetermined. This CDR3 comprises 14 residues. With 1 base removed from V and 0 bases from J, the gap between germline ends came to 6 bases. The V gene's germline CDR1 is MGHRA and CDR2 YSYEKL. The CDR3 is CASSQVLVNTEAFF. The DNA for the CDR3 is TGCGCCAGCAGCCAAGTTCTGGTGAACACTGAAGCTTTCTTT.

The chain recombines TRBV6-5 with TRBJ1-2; D is unresolved. CDR3 size: 13 residues. From germline, CDR1 is MNHEY and CDR2 SVGAGI. The V gene lost 2 bases and the J gene lost 6 bases, with 10 bases spanning the gap. The CDR3 sequence: CASSYIGNHGYTF. As DNA, the CDR3 is TGTGCCAGCAGTTACATAGGGAACCATGGCTACACCTTC.

Details on this clone: An end of the junction does not agree with germline; a read error may underlie this. This chain joins TRBV3-1 (or the pseudogene TRBV3-2) and TRBJ2-3; D is unclear. CDR1 and CDR2 from the germline V gene are LGHDT and YNNKEL (reference sequence). This CDR3 has 14 amino acids. CDR3 in amino acids: CASSKDKFPDTQYF. The DNA for the CDR3 is TGTGCCAGCAGCAAAGACAAGTTTCCAGATACGCAGTATTTT.

This clone was counted once. CDR3: CASSSGARKEKLFF. The CDR3 DNA sequence: TGCGCCAGCAGCTCAGGGGCAAGGAAGGAAAAACTGTTTTTT. The V call is TRBV5-1, the J call TRBJ1-4; maybe TRBD1 (6 bases). Per the germline V gene, CDR1 is SGHRS and CDR2 is YFSETQ. The CDR3 covers 14 residues. V shed 3 bases and J shed 8 bases, with 14 bases lying between them.

This chain connects TRBV7-9 to TRBJ2-3; 16 bases match TRBD2. The V gene's germline CDR1 is SEHNR and CDR2 FQNEAQ (reference sequence). This CDR3 contains 18 residues. With V trimmed by 3 bases and J by 5 bases, 8 bases remained unmatched. CDR3 sequence (DNA): TGTGCCAGCAGCTTCTCGGGACTAGCGGGAGGGCCTGGAGATACGCAGTATTTT. Residues: CASSFSGLAGGPGDTQYF.

The chain uses TRBV4-3 and TRBJ1-1; D gene ambiguous. The V and J ends lost 1 base and 3 bases respectively, with 6 bases between them. The CDR3 consists of 13 residues. Germline CDR1 is LGHNA and CDR2 is YSLEER. CDR3 protein: CASSQGPHTEAFF. CDR3 nucleotide sequence: TGCGCCAGCAGCCAAGGACCCCACACTGAAGCTTTCTTT.

The chain is built from TRBV3-1 (or the pseudogene TRBV3-2) and TRBJ2-7; D is uncertain. From germline, CDR1 is LGHDT and CDR2 YNNKEL (reference sequence). Trimming stripped 0 bases from V and 10 bases from J, with 10 bases between. This CDR3 has 12 amino acids. In DNA, the CDR3 is TGTGCCAGCAGCCAAGAACACGGAACACAGTACTTC. Amino acids: CASSQEHGTQYF.

About this clone: At the DNA level, this CDR3 is encoded by other sequences in the same sample as well. This chain joins TRBV7-2 and TRBJ2-1; 10 nucleotides align to TRBD1. CDR1 and CDR2 (germline): SGHTA, FQGNSA. V shed 5 bases, J shed 4 bases, and the junction held 2 bases outside the gene matches. The CDR3 extends over 14 amino acids. CDR3 region: CASSPDRGYNEQFF. In DNA, the CDR3 is TGTGCCAGCAGCCCGGACAGGGGGTACAATGAGCAGTTCTTC.

This chain uses TRBV9 with TRBJ2-7, with TRBD2 matching 8 bases. V was pared by 0 bases and J by 4 bases, with 3 bases of the junction left unmatched. Germline assignment: CDR1 SGDLS and CDR2 YYNGEE. The CDR3 contains 14 residues. The CDR3 region has the DNA TGTGCCAGCAGCGTAGCGGGGGGGTGGTACGAGCAGTACTTC. This sequence encodes CASSVAGGWYEQYF.

Turning to this clone: The junction shows a germline mismatch at one end, possibly a read error. This chain joins TRBV6-6 and TRBJ2-3; no firm D call. The germline V gene has CDR1 MNHNY and CDR2 SVGAGI (reference sequence). CDR3 length: 15 residues. In DNA, the CDR3 is TGTGCCAGCAGCTACTCGGTGGCGGTGGGAGATACGCAGTATTTT. Its translation: CASSYSVAVGDTQYF.

The chain links TRBV5-1 to TRBJ2-3; 7 bases match TRBD1. Germline values: CDR1 SGHRS, CDR2 YFSETQ. The CDR3 has 14 residues. The junction had 3 bases not matched to a gene; V was cut back by 1 base and J by 4 bases. For the CDR3, the DNA is TGCGCCAGCAGCTTGAGACAGGGAGCAGATACGCAGTATTTT. Its protein product is CASSLRQGADTQYF. Together with reference TRBV5-1 and TRBJ2-3, the CDR3 gives the full variable domain: KAGVTQTPRYLIKTRGQQVTLSCSPISGHRSVSWYQQTPGQGLQFLFEYFSETQRNKGNFPGRFSGRQFSNSRSEMNVSTLELGDSALYLCASSLRQGADTQYFGPGTRLTVL.

The table lists this clone with a few counts. This chain uses TRBV7-9 with TRBJ1-2; D remains ambiguous. This CDR3 has 12 residues. V dropped 4 bases and J dropped 3 bases, with 6 bases sitting between them. Germline V lookup: CDR1 SEHNR, CDR2 FQNEAQ (reference sequence). The CDR3 protein is CASSSAYYGYTF. The DNA for the CDR3 is TGTGCCAGCAGCTCAGCCTACTATGGCTACACCTTC.

The chain couples TRBV25-1 to TRBJ2-5, with D possibly being TRBD1 or TRBD2 (5 bases each). The V gene lost 6 bases and the J gene lost 3 bases, with 17 bases spanning the gap. Germline lookup yields CDR1 MGHDK and CDR2 SYGVNS. This CDR3 has 15 amino acids. The CDR3 DNA follows: TGTGCCAGCAGCCCAGCTGGGACCGCGAAAGAGACCCAGTACTTC. Translation: CASSPAGTAKETQYF.

The rearrangement joins TRBV13 to TRBJ2-5; 10 bases fit TRBD2. Trimming removed 1 base from V and 1 base from J; junction bases left unmatched: 6. Germline V gene data show CDR1 as PRHDT and CDR2 as FYEKMQ (reference sequence). The CDR3 covers 17 residues. The CDR3 loop is CASSLAFSGRIQETQYF. For the CDR3, the DNA is TGTGCCAGCAGCTTAGCGTTTAGCGGGAGGATCCAAGAGACCCAGTACTTC.

This sequence joins TRBV6-2 or TRBV6-3 and TRBJ2-2, with a tentative D call TRBD1 (6 bases). The germline V and J ends were trimmed by 0 bases and 2 bases, with 10 bases remaining between them. There are 16 residues in the CDR3. Germline V gene sequence: CDR1 MNHEY, CDR2 SVGEGT. The CDR3 DNA follows: TGTGCCAGCAGTTACTCCCCGGGACACAACACCGGGGAGCTGTTTTTT. Protein sequence: CASSYSPGHNTGELFF.

The V gene is TRBV7-9, the J gene TRBJ2-1, with D tentatively TRBD2 (5 bases). Deletions cut 1 base from V and 1 base from J, with 11 bases between. CDR3 length: 16 amino acids. The germline gives CDR1 SEHNR, CDR2 FQNEAQ (reference sequence). CDR3 loop: CASSLGGGLSYNEQFF. The CDR3 DNA follows: TGTGCCAGCAGCTTAGGAGGCGGACTTTCCTACAATGAGCAGTTCTTC.

This clone was seen only once. The chain is built from TRBV4-2 and TRBJ1-1; D call uncertain. V was shortened by 4 bases and J by 1 base, with 13 bases between the two germline ends. The CDR3 is made up of 15 amino acids. Per germline, CDR1 LGHNA and CDR2 YNFKEQ. DNA of the CDR3: TGTGCCAGCAGCCCTCATGCCCCAGAGAACACTGAAGCTTTCTTT. Amino acid sequence: CASSPHAPENTEAFF.

The chain has TRBV7-2 and TRBJ1-1; D is unclear. This CDR3 has 13 residues. Per germline, CDR1 SGHTA and CDR2 FQGNSA. Trimming took off 0 bases at V and 11 bases at J, with 13 bases between the two ends. CDR3 bases: TGTGCCAGCAGCTTAGCGCCTAACCCCGGGGCTTTCTTT. It is translated as CASSLAPNPGAFF.

The V gene is TRBV27, the J gene TRBJ2-1, with 10 bases aligning to TRBD2. Germline assignment: CDR1 MNHEY and CDR2 SMNVEV (reference sequence). CDR3 size: 15 residues. V was clipped by 5 bases and J by 4 bases; unmatched bases: 5. CDR3 amino acids: CASSPRTSGYNEQFF. Here the CDR3 DNA reads TGTGCCAGCAGTCCAAGGACTAGCGGTTACAATGAGCAGTTCTTC.

The chain combines TRBV6-5 with TRBJ2-7, with 7 bases aligning to TRBD1. The germline gives CDR1 MNHEY, CDR2 SVGAGI. Unmatched junction bases numbered 6, after V lost 2 bases and J lost 2 bases. The CDR3 length is 15 residues. The CDR3 reads CASSYSFQGAYEQYF. The CDR3 nucleotides read TGTGCCAGCAGTTACAGTTTTCAGGGGGCCTACGAGCAGTACTTC.

The chain has TRBV7-2 and TRBJ1-5; D perhaps matches TRBD1 (5 bases). The CDR3 covers 15 residues. CDR1 and CDR2 from the germline V gene are SGHTA and FQGNSA. V was cut by 5 bases and J by 2 bases, with 13 bases left in between. This chain's CDR3 is CASSLGTGGNQPQHF. The CDR3 DNA sequence: TGTGCCAGCAGCCTGGGGACGGGGGGCAATCAGCCCCAGCATTTT.